This note documents a single T cell receptor beta chain sequence. This specimen belongs to a study of blood T cell repertoires in COVID-19. The germline V gene encodes CDR1 SGHKS and CDR2 YYEKEE (reference sequence). The junction had 8 bases not matched to a gene; V was cut back by 5 bases and J by 9 bases. CDR3 length: 13 amino acids. Method: immunoSEQ multiplex PCR; TCRdb's copy keeps in-frame clones and lacks some. In the table there are some 220,000 clones, 88% of which are singletons. Sequenced input: PBMCs or T cells enriched from blood (not recorded which). This receptor was obtained from a woman aged 25 to 39 who had recovered from COVID-19. The chain employs TRBV5-5 and TRBJ2-1; 7 bases align to TRBD2. The DNA for the CDR3 is TGTGCCAGCAGACTCGGGGGGAACATTGAGCAGTTCTTC. This gives the protein CASRLGGNIEQFF.